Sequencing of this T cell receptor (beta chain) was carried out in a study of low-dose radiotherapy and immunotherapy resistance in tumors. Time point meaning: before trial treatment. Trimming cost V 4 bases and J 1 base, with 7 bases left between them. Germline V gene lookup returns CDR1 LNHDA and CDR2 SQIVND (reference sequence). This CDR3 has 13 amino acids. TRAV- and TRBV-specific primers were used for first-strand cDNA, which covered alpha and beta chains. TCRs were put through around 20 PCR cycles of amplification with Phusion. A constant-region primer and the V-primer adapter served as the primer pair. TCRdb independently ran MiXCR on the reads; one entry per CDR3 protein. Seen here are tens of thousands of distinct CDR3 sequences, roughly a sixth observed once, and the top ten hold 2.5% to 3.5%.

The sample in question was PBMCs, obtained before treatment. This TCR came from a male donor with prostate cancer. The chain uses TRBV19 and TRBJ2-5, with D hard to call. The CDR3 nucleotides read TGTGCCAGTAGTAATTCCGGCCAAGAGACCCAGTACTTC. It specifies CASSNSGQETQYF.